What follows is one TCR beta chain and its context. In the authors' methods: By means of reference gene primer amplification, nucleated cell counts were estimated. The table came from immunoSEQ multiplex PCR; TCRdb's copy has only in-frame clones and leaves some out. Clone size and V and J calls were adopted from that table, with D and trimming inferred from the DNA. The sample includes roughly 200,000 clones, about 80% of them seen just once. V shed 5 bases and J shed 5 bases, with 12 bases lying between them. The CDR3 totals 14 residues. Germline CDR1 reads SGHTA; CDR2 reads FQGNSA. This sample is part of a study of blood T cell repertoires in COVID-19. The overall study: The samples span acute and convalescent COVID-19 from the United States, Italy and Spain. Sample material is recorded as cDNA or gDNA derived from T cells, B-cell-depleted T cells, or PBMCs.

The J gene is TRBJ2-2, the V gene TRBV7-2; D ambiguous. The sequence was obtained from a man between 60 and 75 years old with acute or convalescent COVID-19. Sequencing input: peripheral blood. CDR3 protein: CASSPNRGTGELFF. CDR3 sequence (DNA): TGTGCCAGCAGCCCCAATAGAGGTACCGGGGAGCTGTTTTTT. The full variable domain, with the rest looked up from reference TRBV7-2 and TRBJ2-2, is GAGVSQSPSNKVTEKGKDVELRCDPISGHTALYWYRQSLGQGLEFLIYFQGNSAPDKSGLPSDRFSAERTGGSVSTLTIQRTQQEDSAVYLCASSPNRGTGELFFGEGSRLTVL.